This passage covers 16 T cell receptor beta chains from one sample sequenced in a study of blood T cells in healthy people across ages. A sample-barcoded 5' primer and a J-beta primer mix were used in a second PCR of about 7 to 12 cycles. TCRdb independently ran MiXCR on the 5' RACE reads; one entry per CDR3 protein. The sample includes roughly 1.7 million distinct CDR3 sequences, roughly 30% of them seen just once. What was sequenced was blood. Receptors originate from a woman aged 25 to 39 in good health.

DNA of the CDR3: TGCGCCAGCAGCCGGGGAGACAGGGTCGGTGAAAAACTGTTTTTT. Its translation is CASSRGDRVGEKLFF. The chain joins TRBV4-1 to TRBJ1-4, with 7 bases identical to TRBD1. V dropped 4 bases and J dropped 7; count of bases not matched to a gene: 9. Germline V gene data show CDR1 as MGHRA and CDR2 as YSYEKL. CDR3 size: 15 residues.

The chain combines TRBV27 with TRBJ2-5; 9 positions match TRBD2. The CDR3 extends over 15 amino acids. J gave up 5 bases and V 5 bases, and 9 bases lay outside the gene matches. CDR1 is MNHEY, CDR2 SMNVEV, per germline (reference sequence). CDR3 residues: CASSRAGGRGETQYF. The CDR3 bases are TGTGCCAGCAGTCGAGCGGGAGGTCGGGGGGAGACCCAGTACTTC.

This clonotype was counted between two and nine times. The chain recombines TRBV14 with TRBJ2-7; D gene ambiguous. The CDR3 totals 14 residues. Germline V lookup: CDR1 SGHDN, CDR2 FVKESK. V lost 0 bases and J lost 3, with 9 bases in between. The CDR3 loop is CASSQDGWNYEQYF. The CDR3 nucleotides are TGTGCCAGCAGCCAAGATGGTTGGAACTACGAGCAGTACTTC.

This clonotype was counted a few times. The chain carries TRBV20-1 and TRBJ2-7; TRBD1 aligns across 12 bases. The V gene end was trimmed by 3 bases and the J gene end by 5 bases; junction bases not matched to a gene: 5. CDR3 size: 14 residues. CDR1 DFQATT and CDR2 SNEGSKA come from the germline V gene (reference sequence). In nucleotides, the CDR3 is TGCAGTGCTAGGGGGGACAGGGGGCTCGACGAGCAGTACTTC. Protein product: CSARGDRGLDEQYF.

The chain links TRBV10-2 to TRBJ2-7; 7 nucleotides align to TRBD2. The CDR3 runs to 13 residues. The germline gives CDR1 WSHSY, CDR2 SAAADI. The J segment lost 3 bases and the V segment lost 11 bases, leaving 10 bases of the junction unmatched. In DNA, the CDR3 is TGCGCCGGCGGGAGACTCAGCTACTACGAGCAGTACTTC. Translated: CAGGRLSYYEQYF.

This clonotype was observed a handful of times. The V and J genes are TRBV7-8 and TRBJ2-5, with unresolved D. CDR1 SGHVS and CDR2 FQNEAQ come from the germline V gene. The CDR3 consists of 10 residues. V lost 8 bases, J lost 4 bases, and 5 bases lay in between. CDR3 sequence (DNA): TGTGCCAGCTGGGGAGAGACCCAGTACTTC. Translated: CASWGETQYF.

This sequence joins TRBV5-1 and TRBJ2-2; possibly TRBD1 for D (6 bases). Per germline, CDR1 SGHRS and CDR2 YFSETQ. The CDR3 has 15 residues. V lost 1 base and J lost 3, with 10 bases in between. CDR3 sequence: CASSLMDRYTGELFF. The CDR3 region has the DNA TGCGCCAGCAGCTTGATGGACAGATACACCGGGGAGCTGTTTTTT.

This clonotype showed up just once. The CDR3 bases are TGTGCCAGCAGCTTACACCCTCGGGGGGGCGCGTTGTCCTACGAGCAGTACTTC. This gives the protein CASSLHPRGGALSYEQYF. This sequence joins TRBV7-8 and TRBJ2-7, with TRBD2 matching over 8 bases. Germline assignment: CDR1 SGHVS and CDR2 FQNEAQ. Unmatched junction bases numbered 13, after V lost 2 bases and J lost 1 base. This CDR3 region has 18 residues.

The chain couples TRBV7-2 to TRBJ2-7, with 8 bases lining up with TRBD1. V lost 5 bases to trimming and J lost 1 base; unmatched junction nucleotides: 13. The CDR3 has 17 amino acids. The germline V gene encodes CDR1 SGHTA and CDR2 FQGNSA. CDR3 coding DNA: TGTGCCAGCAGCCGAGATCCTAGACAGGGGTATTCCTACGAGCAGTACTTC. Amino acid sequence: CASSRDPRQGYSYEQYF.

Only a few counts were recorded for this clonotype. The chain couples TRBV20-1 to TRBJ1-2; no definite D call. Per germline, CDR1 DFQATT and CDR2 SNEGSKA (reference sequence). With 3 bases removed from V and 5 bases from J, the gap between germline ends came to 10 bases. CDR3 size: 12 residues. In nucleotides, the CDR3 is TGCAGTGCTAGTTGGCAGACTTATGGCTACACCTTC. This sequence encodes CSASWQTYGYTF.

This clonotype was seen a handful of times. V usage is TRBV5-5 and J usage is TRBJ1-1; D gene ambiguous. Germline assignment: CDR1 SGHKS and CDR2 YYEKEE (reference sequence). Trimming shortened V by 4 bases and J by 0 bases, and 13 bases separated the two germline ends. CDR3 length equals 15 residues. The CDR3 DNA reads TGTGCCAGCAGCGTGTTTCAGACTATGAACACTGAAGCTTTCTTT. Protein sequence: CASSVFQTMNTEAFF.

J is TRBJ2-3 and V is TRBV11-2; D might be TRBD2 (6 bases). The CDR3 is 14 amino acids. V was pared by 5 bases and J by 2 bases, with 11 bases between. CDR1 SGHAT and CDR2 FQNNGV come from the germline V gene. The CDR3 protein is CASSQTGVTDTQYF. CDR3 DNA: TGTGCCAGCAGCCAAACGGGGGTCACAGATACGCAGTATTTT.

In its sample, this clonotype was seen many times. V usage is TRBV7-9 and J usage is TRBJ2-7, with 7 bases fitting TRBD2. V was clipped by 5 bases and J by 5 bases; unmatched bases: 6. Germline V lookup: CDR1 SEHNR, CDR2 FQNEAQ (reference sequence). This CDR3 is built from 13 residues. CDR3 sequence: CASSPGGYHEQYF. CDR3 coding DNA: TGTGCCAGCAGCCCCGGGGGGTACCACGAGCAGTACTTC.

The genes are TRBV20-1 and TRBJ2-5, with TRBD2 matching 12 bases. In germline, CDR1 is DFQATT, CDR2 SNEGSKA (reference sequence). Trimming at V came to 0 bases and at J to 5 bases, leaving 4 bases not matched to a gene. This CDR3 region has 15 residues. CDR3 amino acids: CSARDPSGRGETQYF. CDR3 sequence (DNA): TGCAGTGCTAGAGACCCTAGCGGGAGGGGGGAGACCCAGTACTTC.

This clonotype was detected a few times. The chain links TRBV20-1 to TRBJ1-2, with a tentative D call TRBD1 (5 bases). Germline CDR1 DFQATT, CDR2 SNEGSKA (reference sequence). Trimming took 2 bases from V and 6 from J, leaving 13 bases between them. The CDR3 sequence is 13 residues long. CDR3 loop: CSARQGLVDGYTF. The CDR3 nucleotides read TGCAGTGCTAGACAGGGACTCGTGGATGGCTACACCTTC.

This clonotype has a handful of counts. The rearrangement links TRBV20-1 to TRBJ2-5; D gene unclear. The length of the CDR3 is 15 residues. Germline V gives CDR1 DFQATT, CDR2 SNEGSKA (reference sequence). With 3 bases removed from V and 5 bases from J, the gap between germline ends came to 19 bases. This chain's CDR3 is CSASERDEIRETQYF. The CDR3 nucleotides read TGCAGTGCTAGCGAAAGGGATGAAATAAGGGAGACCCAGTACTTC.